The present T cell receptor beta chain was sequenced within a study of OX40 agonist ivuxolimab in advanced cancers. The wider study: The patients' treatment was ivuxolimab, an agonistic anti-OX40 (CD134) antibody.

Clones were read by immunoSEQ multiplex PCR, and TCRdb kept only the in-frame ones, dropping some. The sample yields 55,000 to 85,000 clones, approximately 80% seen once. Collection of blood occurred at baseline, at cycle 4 day 1, and at cycle 7 day 1. The germline gives CDR1 MNHNS, CDR2 SASEGT. V was shortened by 1 base and J by 5 bases, with 15 bases between the two germline ends. This CDR3 comprises 16 residues. The TCR originated in an adult with an advanced solid tumor such as melanoma, head and neck, liver or kidney cancer. The rearrangement joins TRBV6-1 to TRBJ2-4, with TRBD1 as a possible D gene (6 bases). Sequencing was performed on CD4+ or CD8+ T cells sorted from blood, taken in a trial of the OX40 agonist ivuxolimab. CDR3 nucleotides: TGTGCCAGCAGTGAAGTGGACAGCCACACTGAAAACATTCAGTACTTC. It specifies CASSEVDSHTENIQYF.